This TCR beta chain was identified in a study of T cell repertoires in cytomegalovirus infection. The wider study: CMV infection plus the matching HLA type was flagged by public TCR beta signatures.

Regarding the study as a whole: There were HLA-C-restricted CMV-specific TCR beta clonotypes dominating the ex vivo response.

With regard to this clonotype: The antigen is undetermined.

The CDR3 length is 14 residues. Losses at the gene ends were 4 bases for V and 3 bases for J; bases not matched to a gene: 5. Germline lookup yields CDR1 DFQATT and CDR2 SNEGSKA (reference sequence). MiXCR, run by TCRdb on the reads, gives a single entry per CDR3 protein. The sample contains more than 400,000 distinct CDR3 sequences, roughly 29% of which appear only once. This TCR was recovered from a human donor in good health (CMV status not recorded). Some clones in this sample may be carry-over from other donors' samples. The specimen sequenced was PBMCs. The chain combines TRBV20-1 with TRBJ1-1, with TRBD1 matching over 10 bases. The CDR3 spells CSATRGTGDTEAFF. CDR3 DNA sequence: TGCAGTGCTACAAGAGGGACAGGGGACACTGAAGCTTTCTTT.